Listed below are T cell receptor beta chains from one sample, sequenced in a study of identical twins. MiXCR was run by TCRdb on the 5' RACE reads, yielding one entry per CDR3 protein. This sample carries about 520,000 distinct CDR3 sequences, approximately 22% of them seen once, and the ten largest clones take approximately 0.95%. These data were also reused for a study on T cells expressing NK-cell markers.

The sequenced sample was CD4+ T cells sorted from blood. These receptor sequences come from a woman between 18 and 29 years old in good health. Each CDR3 is given with its conserved first and last residue. A D gene is named only where the DNA matches it firmly. Clone size is not always given. Where it is, it says once, few, many or a class for expanded clones.

>TRBV5-1|NA|NA
CASSPTGASPLHF
>TRBV5-1|NA|NA
CASSFSLGGNGELFF
>TRBV20-1|TRBD2|NA
CSVSSGTSDYEQYF
>TRBV12-3/TRBV12-4|NA|few
CASSLASGDLTEAFF
>TRBV7-8|NA|few
CASSLGARNQPQHF
>TRBV4-2|TRBD2|NA
CASSLGASGVRVYEQYF
>TRBV12-3/TRBV12-4|NA|many
CASRGSYEQYF
>TRBV10-2|TRBD1|few
CASRAQGTSYGYTF
>TRBV21-1|NA|once
CASSKARSGDDEQYF
>TRBV2|NA|many
CASIKQGMAEAFF
>TRBV7-2|NA|NA
CASSLTPNQPQHF
>TRBV29-1|NA|NA
CSVEEGTGSSYNEQFF
>TRBV5-6|NA|few
CASSLWGAGSPLHF
>TRBV20-1|TRBD2|many
CSARDQRLAEISYQETQYF
>TRBV7-9|NA|NA
CASSGAVVTGELFF
>TRBV6-2/TRBV6-3|TRBD2|NA
CASSSRGRLGNEQFF
>TRBV27|TRBD1|NA
CASRWAGQVANEQFF
>TRBV7-2|NA|NA
CASSPRLVKDEQFF
>TRBV10-2|NA|NA
CASSEITDGYTF
>TRBV4-1|NA|NA
CASSQDLWSGNTEAFF
>TRBV20-1|NA|few
CSASGMGMETQYF
>TRBV9|NA|NA
CASTATGRNTGELFF
>TRBV20-1|NA|NA
CSARSQDGAGELFF
>TRBV5-1|TRBD2|few
CASSTSRGGIDTQYF
>TRBV5-1|NA|once
CASSLDPAGALEQYF
>TRBV20-1|NA|NA
CSAGQNNEIRVGFF
>TRBV7-2|NA|NA
CASAWGRGGSVEQFF
>TRBV7-9|NA|few
CASSLGSSGGQDTQYF
>TRBV5-5|TRBD1|many
CASSPIRGNEQFF
>TRBV29-1|NA|NA
CSVEDLWGTEAFF
>TRBV5-5|NA|NA
CASGLGLLCYEQYF
>TRBV30|NA|NA
CAWSVDGVRELFF
>TRBV6-5|NA|few
CASSYGALQPTDTQYF
>TRBV12-3/TRBV12-4|TRBD1|few
CASSPSRDRALLERGTQYF
>TRBV9|TRBD2|NA
CASSGWTSGPTDTQYF
>TRBV29-1|NA|few
CSVRAGTEAFF
>TRBV6-1|NA|many
CASSEAGTPNYGYTF
>TRBV5-6|NA|NA
CASSFGRGHYEQYF
>TRBV20-1|NA|NA
CSARIRGAGQFF
>TRBV3-1|NA|few
CASSPLTSIYEQYF
>TRBV6-2/TRBV6-3|TRBD2|few
CASRLTSRHNEQFF
>TRBV5-4|TRBD1|many
CASSWTGDSPLHF
>TRBV9|TRBD1|few
CASSARYWDRIFYSNQPQHF
>TRBV7-2|TRBD1|few
CASSFGGTGVGKNIQYF
>TRBV29-1|TRBD1|NA
CSGQGASFTDTQYF
>TRBV18|NA|NA
CASSPPYYSALYNEQFF
>TRBV6-1|NA|NA
CASSEAGTSGFQETQYF
>TRBV4-3|TRBD1|few
CASSQDRGPYEQYF
>TRBV20-1|NA|few
CSGGQSARRSGLSGETQYF
>TRBV10-3|NA|few
CAIGDSTDTQYF
>TRBV23-1|NA|NA
CASSFTGVADTQYF
>TRBV20-1|NA|NA
CSASQSSYEQYF
>TRBV7-2|NA|few
CASTLKIRAKNTGELFF
>TRBV20-1|TRBD2|many
CSARVMEREYEQYF
>TRBV7-2|NA|few
CASSPVGFFNEKLFF
>TRBV7-9|NA|few
CASSRRSLRTEHYGYTF
>TRBV20-1|TRBD1|once
CSASSRGSNSDEQYF
>TRBV7-2|NA|many
CASSRGAYNEQFF
>TRBV6-2/TRBV6-3|TRBD2|few
CASRRLAGDTKYF
>TRBV20-1|NA|few
CSARRGSSSNEQYF